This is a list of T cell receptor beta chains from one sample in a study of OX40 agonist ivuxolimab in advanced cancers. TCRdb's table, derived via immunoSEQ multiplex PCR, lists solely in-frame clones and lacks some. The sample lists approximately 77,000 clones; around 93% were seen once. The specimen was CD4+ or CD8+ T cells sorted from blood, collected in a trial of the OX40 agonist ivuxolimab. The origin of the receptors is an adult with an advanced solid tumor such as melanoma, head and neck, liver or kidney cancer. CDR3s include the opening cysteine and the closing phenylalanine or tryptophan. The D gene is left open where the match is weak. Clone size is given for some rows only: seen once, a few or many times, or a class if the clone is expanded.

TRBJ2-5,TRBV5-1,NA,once,CASSLGVLGQETQYF,TGCGCCAGCAGCTTGGGAGTACTAGGACAAGAGACCCAGTACTTC
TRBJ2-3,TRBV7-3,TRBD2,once,CASSTGTSVTDTQYF,TGTGCCAGCAGCACCGGGACTAGCGTCACAGATACGCAGTATTTT
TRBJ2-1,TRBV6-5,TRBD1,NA,CASSPGTGGNEQFF,TGTGCCAGCAGTCCCGGGACAGGGGGCAATGAGCAGTTCTTC
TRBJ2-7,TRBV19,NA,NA,CASSLRGVNEQYF,TGTGCCAGTAGTCTCCGGGGCGTGAACGAGCAGTACTTC
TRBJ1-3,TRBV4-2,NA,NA,CASSQDWPVSGNTIYF,TGTGCCAGCAGCCAAGATTGGCCTGTCTCTGGAAACACCATATATTTT
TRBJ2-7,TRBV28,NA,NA,CASSLVGGSTYEQYF,TGTGCCAGCAGTTTAGTAGGAGGTTCTACCTACGAGCAGTACTTC
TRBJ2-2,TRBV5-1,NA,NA,CASSLEFRMNTGELFF,TGCGCCAGCAGCTTGGAGTTCAGGATGAACACCGGGGAGCTGTTTTTT
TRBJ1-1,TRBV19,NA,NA,CASSVSQGPEAFF,TGTGCCAGTAGTGTATCTCAGGGCCCTGAAGCTTTCTTT
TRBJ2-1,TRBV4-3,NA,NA,CASSQLTWENEQFF,TGCGCCAGCAGCCAATTAACGTGGGAGAATGAGCAGTTCTTC
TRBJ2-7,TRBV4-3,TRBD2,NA,CASSQAGGGYEQYF,TGCGCCAGCAGCCAAGCCGGGGGGGGGTACGAGCAGTACTTC
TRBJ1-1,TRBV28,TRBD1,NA,CASSVTLGGTGGEAFF,TGTGCCAGCAGTGTAACCTTGGGAGGGACAGGGGGCGAAGCTTTCTTT
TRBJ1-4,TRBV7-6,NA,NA,CASGQGGEKLFF,TGTGCCAGTGGGCAAGGGGGTGAAAAACTGTTTTTT
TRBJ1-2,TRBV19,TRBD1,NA,CASSTDRDRGLGGSGYTF,TGTGCCAGTAGTACTGACCGGGACAGGGGACTAGGCGGGAGTGGCTACACCTTC
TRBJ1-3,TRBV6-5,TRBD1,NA,CASSYGGGTGNTIYF,TGTGCCAGCAGTTATGGAGGGGGCACGGGAAACACCATATATTTT
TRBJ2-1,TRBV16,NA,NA,CASSQSASHEQFF,TGTGCCAGCAGCCAGTCCGCCTCACATGAGCAGTTCTTC